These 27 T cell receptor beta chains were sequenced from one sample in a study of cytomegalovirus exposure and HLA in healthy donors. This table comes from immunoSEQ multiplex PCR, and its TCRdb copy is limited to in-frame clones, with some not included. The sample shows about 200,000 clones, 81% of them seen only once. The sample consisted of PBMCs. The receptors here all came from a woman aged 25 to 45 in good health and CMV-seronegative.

The CDR3 region is CASSWENGANVLTF. DNA for the CDR3: TGTGCCAGCAGTTGGGAGAACGGGGCCAACGTCCTGACTTTC. The chain links TRBV6-5 to TRBJ2-6, with D perhaps matching TRBD2 (5 bases). CDR1 is MNHEY, CDR2 SVGAGI, per germline. This CDR3 has 14 residues. V was clipped by 4 bases and J by 4 bases, with 8 bases between them.

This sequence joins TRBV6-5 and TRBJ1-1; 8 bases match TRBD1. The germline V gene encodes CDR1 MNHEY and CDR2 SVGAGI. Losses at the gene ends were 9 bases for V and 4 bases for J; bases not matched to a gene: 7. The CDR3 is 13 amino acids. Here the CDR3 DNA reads TGTGCCAGTCAAGGTGACAGGGGCACTGAAGCTTTCTTT. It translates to CASQGDRGTEAFF.

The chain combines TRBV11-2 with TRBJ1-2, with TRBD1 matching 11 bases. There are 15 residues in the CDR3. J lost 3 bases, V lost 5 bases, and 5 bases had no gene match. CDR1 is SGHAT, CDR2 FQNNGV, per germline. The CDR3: CASSPGQGAYYGYTF. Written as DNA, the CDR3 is TGTGCCAGCAGCCCCGGACAGGGGGCTTACTATGGCTACACCTTC.

The CDR3 DNA reads TGTGCCAGCTCACCTGACAGGGGCATAAACGGCGGGGAGCTGTTTTTT. Translation: CASSPDRGINGGELFF. The J gene is TRBJ2-2, the V gene TRBV18, with 8 bases that match TRBD1. Per germline, CDR1 KGHSH and CDR2 LQKENI. The CDR3 is made up of 16 amino acids. V was clipped by 3 bases and J by 7 bases; unmatched bases: 10.

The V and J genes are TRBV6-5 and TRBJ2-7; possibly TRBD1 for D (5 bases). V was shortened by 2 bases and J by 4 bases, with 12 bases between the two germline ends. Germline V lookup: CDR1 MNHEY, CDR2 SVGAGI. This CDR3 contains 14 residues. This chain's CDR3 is CASSYETVAYEQYF. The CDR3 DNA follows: TGTGCCAGCAGTTACGAGACAGTTGCATACGAGCAGTACTTC.

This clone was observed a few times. The CDR3 loop is CASSWDRGRRELFF. CDR3 nucleotides: TGTGCCAGCAGTTGGGACAGGGGGCGCCGGGAGCTGTTTTTT. This chain joins TRBV2 and TRBJ2-2, with TRBD1 identical over 12 bases. Per germline, CDR1 SNHLY and CDR2 FYNNEI. V shed 5 bases and J 9 bases; nucleotides not matched to a gene: 4. This CDR3 is 14 amino acids long. Full variable domain (remainder filled in from reference TRBV2 and TRBJ2-2): EPEVTQTPSHQVTQMGQEVILRCVPISNHLYFYWYRQILGQKVEFLVSFYNNEISEKSEIFDDQFSVERPDGSNFTLKIRSTKLEDSAMYFCASSWDRGRRELFFGEGSRLTVL.

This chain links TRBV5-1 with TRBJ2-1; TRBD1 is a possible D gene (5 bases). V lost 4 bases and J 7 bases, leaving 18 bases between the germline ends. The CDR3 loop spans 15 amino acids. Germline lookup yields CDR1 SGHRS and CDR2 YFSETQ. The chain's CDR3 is CASSGRAGSVNEQFF. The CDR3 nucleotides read TGCGCCAGCAGCGGAAGGGCAGGGTCAGTTAATGAGCAGTTCTTC.

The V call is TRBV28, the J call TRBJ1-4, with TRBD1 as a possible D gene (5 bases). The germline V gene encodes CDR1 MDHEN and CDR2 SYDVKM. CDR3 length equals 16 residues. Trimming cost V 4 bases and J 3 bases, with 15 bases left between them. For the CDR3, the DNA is TGTGCCAGCAGTTGGTCCCGAAAGGGGTCTAATGAAAAACTGTTTTTT. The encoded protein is CASSWSRKGSNEKLFF.

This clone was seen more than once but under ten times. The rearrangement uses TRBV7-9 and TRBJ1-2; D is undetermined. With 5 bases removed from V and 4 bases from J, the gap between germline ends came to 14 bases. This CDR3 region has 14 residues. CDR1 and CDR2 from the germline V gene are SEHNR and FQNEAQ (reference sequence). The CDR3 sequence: CASSGGPVGYGYTF. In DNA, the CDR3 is TGTGCCAGCAGCGGAGGACCCGTGGGCTATGGCTACACCTTC.

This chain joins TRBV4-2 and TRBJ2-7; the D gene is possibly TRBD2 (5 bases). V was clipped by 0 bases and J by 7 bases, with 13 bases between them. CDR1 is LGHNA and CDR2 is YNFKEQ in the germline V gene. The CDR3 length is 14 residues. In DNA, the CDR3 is TGTGCCAGCAGCCAAGAAGGCCTAACGGGGGAGCAGTACTTC. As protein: CASSQEGLTGEQYF.

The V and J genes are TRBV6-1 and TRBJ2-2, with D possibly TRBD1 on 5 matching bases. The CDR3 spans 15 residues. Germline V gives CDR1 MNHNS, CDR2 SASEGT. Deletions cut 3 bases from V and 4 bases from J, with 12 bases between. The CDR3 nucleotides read TGTGCCAGCAGTGACGGGCAGGGATCCACCGGGGAGCTGTTTTTT. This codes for CASSDGQGSTGELFF.

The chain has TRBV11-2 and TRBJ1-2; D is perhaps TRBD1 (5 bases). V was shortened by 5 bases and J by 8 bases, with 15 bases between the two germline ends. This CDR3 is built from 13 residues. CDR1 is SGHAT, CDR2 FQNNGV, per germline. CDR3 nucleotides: TGTGCCAGCAGCCCTCCCTGGGGCCAGGGCTACACCTTC. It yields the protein CASSPPWGQGYTF.

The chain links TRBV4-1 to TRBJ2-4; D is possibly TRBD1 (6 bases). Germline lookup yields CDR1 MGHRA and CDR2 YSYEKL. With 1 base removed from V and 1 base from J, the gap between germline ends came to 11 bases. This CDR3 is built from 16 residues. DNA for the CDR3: TGCGCCAGCAGCCAAGGGCTTCAGGGGGCCAAAAACATTCAGTACTTC. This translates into CASSQGLQGAKNIQYF.

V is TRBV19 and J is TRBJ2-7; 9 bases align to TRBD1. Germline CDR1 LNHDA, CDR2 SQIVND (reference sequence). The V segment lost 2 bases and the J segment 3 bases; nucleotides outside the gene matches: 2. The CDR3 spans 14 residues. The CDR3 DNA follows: TGTGCCAGTAGTATACGGACAGGGGACTACGAGCAGTACTTC. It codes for CASSIRTGDYEQYF.

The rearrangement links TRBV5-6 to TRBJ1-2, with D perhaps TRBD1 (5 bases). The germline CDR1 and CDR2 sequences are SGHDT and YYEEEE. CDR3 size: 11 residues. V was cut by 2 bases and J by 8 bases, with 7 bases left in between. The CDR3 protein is CASSLRGGYTF. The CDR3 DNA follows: TGTGCCAGCAGCTTACGGGGGGGCTACACCTTC.

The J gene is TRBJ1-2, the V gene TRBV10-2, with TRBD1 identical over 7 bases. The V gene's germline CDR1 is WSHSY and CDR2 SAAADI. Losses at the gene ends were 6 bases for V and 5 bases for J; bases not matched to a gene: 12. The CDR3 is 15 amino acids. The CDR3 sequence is CASSPSGAGGYGYTF. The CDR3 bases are TGCGCCAGCAGCCCCTCCGGCGCAGGGGGGTATGGCTACACCTTC.

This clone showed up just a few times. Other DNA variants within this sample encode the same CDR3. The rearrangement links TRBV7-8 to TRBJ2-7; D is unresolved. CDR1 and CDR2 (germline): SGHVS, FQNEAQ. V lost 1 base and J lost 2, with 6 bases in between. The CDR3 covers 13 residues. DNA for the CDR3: TGTGCCAGCAGCTTAGTCGCAGCCTACGAGCAGTACTTC. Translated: CASSLVAAYEQYF. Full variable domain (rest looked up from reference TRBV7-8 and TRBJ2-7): GAGVSQSPRYKVAKRGQDVALRCDPISGHVSLFWYQQALGQGPEFLTYFQNEAQLDKSGLPSDRFFAERPEGSVSTLKIQRTQQEDSAVYLCASSLVAAYEQYFGPGTRLTVT.

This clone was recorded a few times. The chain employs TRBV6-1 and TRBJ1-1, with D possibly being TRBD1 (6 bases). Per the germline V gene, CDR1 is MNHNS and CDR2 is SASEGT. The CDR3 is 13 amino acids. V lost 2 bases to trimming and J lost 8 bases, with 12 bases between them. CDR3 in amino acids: CASSEYQGREAFF. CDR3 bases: TGTGCCAGCAGTGAATACCAGGGGAGAGAAGCTTTCTTT.

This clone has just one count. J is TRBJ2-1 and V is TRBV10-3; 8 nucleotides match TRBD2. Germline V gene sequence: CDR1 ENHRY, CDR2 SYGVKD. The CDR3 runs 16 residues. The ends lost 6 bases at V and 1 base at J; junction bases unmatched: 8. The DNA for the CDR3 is TGTGCCATCAGATCGACTAGCGCCGAGTCCTACAATGAGCAGTTCTTC. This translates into CAIRSTSAESYNEQFF.

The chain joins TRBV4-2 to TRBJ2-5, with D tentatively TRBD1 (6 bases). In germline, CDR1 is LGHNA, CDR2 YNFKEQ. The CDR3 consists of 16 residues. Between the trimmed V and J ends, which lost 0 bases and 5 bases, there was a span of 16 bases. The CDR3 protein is CASSQEQGHGRETQYF. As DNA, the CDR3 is TGTGCCAGCAGCCAAGAGCAGGGGCACGGACGTGAGACCCAGTACTTC.

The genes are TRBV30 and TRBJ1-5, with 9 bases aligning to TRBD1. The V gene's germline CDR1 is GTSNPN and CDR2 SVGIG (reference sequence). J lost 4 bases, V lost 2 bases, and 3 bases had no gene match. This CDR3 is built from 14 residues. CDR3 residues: CAWSSGQGNQPQHF. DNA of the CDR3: TGTGCCTGGAGTTCAGGACAGGGGAATCAGCCCCAGCATTTT.

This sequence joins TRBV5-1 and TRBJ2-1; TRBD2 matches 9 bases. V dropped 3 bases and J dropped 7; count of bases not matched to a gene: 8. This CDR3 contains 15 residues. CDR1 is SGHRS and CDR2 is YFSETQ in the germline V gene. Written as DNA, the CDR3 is TGCGCCAGCAGCTCTATAGCGGGAGTGAGTAATGAGCAGTTCTTC. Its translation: CASSSIAGVSNEQFF.

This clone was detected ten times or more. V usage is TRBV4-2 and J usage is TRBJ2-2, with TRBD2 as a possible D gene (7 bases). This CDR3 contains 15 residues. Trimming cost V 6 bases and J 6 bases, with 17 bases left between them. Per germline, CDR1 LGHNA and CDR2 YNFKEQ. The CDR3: CASRRGLAESGELFF. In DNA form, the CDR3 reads TGTGCCAGCAGGCGGGGGCTAGCGGAGTCCGGGGAGCTGTTTTTT.

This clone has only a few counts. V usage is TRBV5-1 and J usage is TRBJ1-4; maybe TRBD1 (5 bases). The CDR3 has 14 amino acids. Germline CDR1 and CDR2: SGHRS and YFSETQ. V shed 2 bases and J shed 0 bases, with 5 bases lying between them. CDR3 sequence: CASSLQATNEKLFF. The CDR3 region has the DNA TGCGCCAGCAGCTTACAGGCAACTAATGAAAAACTGTTTTTT.

CDR3 DNA sequence: TGTGCCAGTGGTGGACAGCCCTACGAGCAGTACTTC. Translating gives CASGGQPYEQYF. V usage is TRBV19 and J usage is TRBJ2-7; TRBD1 is a possible D gene (6 bases). CDR1 LNHDA and CDR2 SQIVND come from the germline V gene (reference sequence). This CDR3 has 12 residues. V lost 8 bases and J lost 2, with 10 bases in between.

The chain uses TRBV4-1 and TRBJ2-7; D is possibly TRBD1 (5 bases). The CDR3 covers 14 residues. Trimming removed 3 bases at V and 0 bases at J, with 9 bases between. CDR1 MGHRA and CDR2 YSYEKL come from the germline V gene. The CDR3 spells CASSHPDSSYEQYF. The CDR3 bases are TGCGCCAGCAGCCACCCCGACAGCTCCTACGAGCAGTACTTC.

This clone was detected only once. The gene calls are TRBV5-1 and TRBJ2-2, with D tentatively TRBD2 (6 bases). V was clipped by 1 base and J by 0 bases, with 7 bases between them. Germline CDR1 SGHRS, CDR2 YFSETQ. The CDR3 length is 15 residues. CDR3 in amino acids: CASSLRLANTGELFF. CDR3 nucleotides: TGCGCCAGCAGCTTGCGACTAGCGAACACCGGGGAGCTGTTTTTT.